These 23 T cell receptor beta chains share one sample of origin, sequenced in a study of TIL therapy for anti-PD-1-resistant metastatic lung cancer (dated by TCRdb to about 2021). The sample's time point label, in plain terms: pre-treatment sample, taken before nivolumab and TIL therapy. Using bias-controlled multiplex PCR with the immunoSEQ v3 hsTCRB kit, the TCR beta CDR3 regions were amplified from genomic DNA. TCRdb re-hosts the immuneACCESS table, in-frame sequences only. Its copies lack some clones; in the studies checked, an unresolved V gene accounts for under half of them, and the cause for the rest is not known. The sample table contains 36,000 or so clones; only one count was recorded for 73% of them. The top ten constitute approximately 6% of the sample. The sequencing used blood, collected at baseline. Receptors were obtained from a person aged 25-85 years with non-small cell lung cancer.

V is TRBV10-3 and J is TRBJ2-7; D unclear. The germline V and J ends were trimmed by 0 bases and 1 base, with 13 bases remaining between them. The CDR3 loop spans 16 amino acids. Germline V gene lookup returns CDR1 ENHRY and CDR2 SYGVKD. The CDR3 loop is CAISESATILSYEQYF. Here the CDR3 DNA reads TGTGCCATCAGTGAGTCGGCCACCATACTATCCTACGAGCAGTACTTC.

This chain connects TRBV5-1 to TRBJ2-5; a possible D gene is TRBD1 (6 bases). This CDR3 contains 13 residues. Trimming removed 1 base from V and 5 bases from J, with 9 bases in between. Looked up from germline, CDR1 is SGHRS and CDR2 is YFSETQ. DNA for the CDR3: TGCGCCAGCAGCTTGACAGGGCCGGAGACCCAGTACTTC. Its protein is CASSLTGPETQYF.

The gene calls are TRBV29-1 and TRBJ2-1; no definite D call. Germline V lookup: CDR1 SQVTM, CDR2 ANQGSEA. With 4 bases removed from V and 0 bases from J, the gap between germline ends came to 10 bases. This CDR3 comprises 14 residues. The CDR3 reads CSVGSLNSYNEQFF. The CDR3 DNA sequence: TGCAGCGTTGGAAGTCTGAACTCCTACAATGAGCAGTTCTTC.

The chain links TRBV19 to TRBJ2-2, with 9 bases that match TRBD1. The CDR3 runs to 15 residues. Germline CDR1 LNHDA, CDR2 SQIVND (reference sequence). With V trimmed by 5 bases and J by 4 bases, 5 bases remained unmatched. The CDR3: CASSRMTGGTGELFF. The CDR3 DNA reads TGTGCCAGTAGTCGAATGACAGGGGGCACCGGGGAGCTGTTTTTT. Full variable domain (rest looked up from reference TRBV19 and TRBJ2-2): DGGITQSPKYLFRKEGQNVTLSCEQNLNHDAMYWYRQDPGQGLRLIYYSQIVNDFQKGDIAEGYSVSREKKESFPLTVTSAQKNPTAFYLCASSRMTGGTGELFFGEGSRLTVL.

This clone showed up just once. V gene TRBV28 combines with J gene TRBJ1-2; D is undetermined. Trimming removed 5 bases at V and 7 bases at J, with 20 bases between. This CDR3 comprises 15 residues. Germline lookup yields CDR1 MDHEN and CDR2 SYDVKM. The DNA for the CDR3 is TGTGCCAGCAGTACCCGTCGGGCGGAGGCAGGTGGCTACACCTTC. Translated: CASSTRRAEAGGYTF.

This clone appeared a few times. V and J are TRBV5-1 and TRBJ2-1, with TRBD2 matching over 14 bases. J gave up 4 bases and V 6 bases, and 3 bases lay outside the gene matches. Germline V gene lookup returns CDR1 SGHRS and CDR2 YFSETQ. The CDR3 loop spans 15 amino acids. CDR3 DNA sequence: TGCGCCAGCACCAGGACTAGCGGGGGGTACAATGAGCAGTTCTTC. This encodes CASTRTSGGYNEQFF.

This clone appeared a single time. The gene calls are TRBV4-3 and TRBJ2-7; weak D call: TRBD2 (5 bases). The CDR3 contains 14 residues. Germline V lookup: CDR1 LGHNA, CDR2 YSLEER. Trimming cost V 1 base and J 1 base, with 8 bases left between them. CDR3 DNA: TGCGCCAGCAGCCAAGGAAGGGAGTCCTACGAGCAGTACTTC. This codes for CASSQGRESYEQYF.

The sample holds one count of this clone. This chain joins TRBV5-6 and TRBJ2-2; D unresolved. This CDR3 contains 16 residues. Germline CDR1 is SGHDT and CDR2 is YYEEEE. Between the trimmed V and J ends, which lost 0 bases and 3 bases, there was a span of 12 bases. CDR3 nucleotides: TGTGCCAGCAGCTTGGAAGCGACCCCTTACACCGGGGAGCTGTTTTTT. Encoded protein: CASSLEATPYTGELFF.

This sequence joins TRBV11-1 and TRBJ2-1; 15 bases are shared with TRBD2. J gave up 0 bases and V 5 bases, and 5 bases lay outside the gene matches. This CDR3 is 18 amino acids long. Germline V CDR1 and CDR2: SGHAT, FQDESV (reference sequence). The CDR3 nucleotides are TGTGCCAGCAGCAAAGGACTAGCGGGAGGGAGCTCCTACAATGAGCAGTTCTTC. Translated: CASSKGLAGGSSYNEQFF.

The chain has TRBV28 and TRBJ2-1; 9 bases fit TRBD2. CDR1 and CDR2 from the germline V gene are MDHEN and SYDVKM. V lost 7 bases to trimming and J lost 3 bases; unmatched junction nucleotides: 4. This CDR3 spans 14 amino acids. The CDR3 nucleotides are TGTGCCAGCATGGATAGCGGGGGCTACAATGAGCAGTTCTTC. Protein product: CASMDSGGYNEQFF.

The chain carries TRBV7-9 and TRBJ2-3, with D possibly matching TRBD1 (6 bases). V was trimmed by 4 bases and J by 0 bases, leaving 11 bases between them. This CDR3 spans 15 amino acids. The germline V gene has CDR1 SEHNR and CDR2 FQNEAQ (reference sequence). The CDR3 DNA is TGTGCCAGCAGCTCGACGGACAGTAGCACAGATACGCAGTATTTT. Amino acid sequence: CASSSTDSSTDTQYF.

The count of this clone is one. V and J are TRBV6-5 and TRBJ1-5; D not resolved. This CDR3 has 15 amino acids. Germline lookup yields CDR1 MNHEY and CDR2 SVGAGI. V was cut by 0 bases and J by 2 bases, with 8 bases left in between. The CDR3 nucleotides read TGTGCCAGCAGTTACTCTCGGGAAGGCAATCAGCCCCAGCATTTT. It codes for CASSYSREGNQPQHF.

The genes are TRBV7-2 and TRBJ2-6; 9 positions agree with TRBD2. Trimming cost V 7 bases and J 0 bases; bases outside gene matches: 4. The CDR3 runs 16 residues. The germline V gene has CDR1 SGHTA and CDR2 FQGNSA. CDR3 loop: CASTLAGSSGANVLTF. As DNA, the CDR3 is TGTGCCAGCACCCTAGCGGGGAGCTCTGGGGCCAACGTCCTGACTTTC.

The J gene is TRBJ2-7, the V gene TRBV27; TRBD2 agrees at 9 bases. Germline V CDR1 and CDR2: MNHEY, SMNVEV (reference sequence). Losses at the gene ends were 7 bases for V and 4 bases for J; bases not matched to a gene: 5. The CDR3 is 13 amino acids. CDR3 sequence: CASKRTSEYEQYF. DNA of the CDR3: TGTGCCAGCAAACGGACTAGCGAGTACGAGCAGTACTTC.

In nucleotides, the CDR3 is TGTGCCAGCAGCTCACGCGATAATAAGGGAGGGGGTGAAGCTTTCTTT. Amino acid sequence: CASSSRDNKGGGEAFF. J is TRBJ1-1 and V is TRBV11-3; the D gene is possibly TRBD1 (6 bases). CDR3 length: 16 residues. Looked up from germline, CDR1 is SGHNT and CDR2 is YENEEA. V dropped 4 bases and J dropped 7 bases, with 22 bases sitting between them.

The chain recombines TRBV4-3 with TRBJ2-1, with D perhaps TRBD1 (7 bases). This CDR3 is 14 amino acids long. Germline V gene sequence: CDR1 LGHNA, CDR2 YSLEER. V was cut by 0 bases and J by 7 bases, with 10 bases left in between. The CDR3 protein is CASSQDSGGNEQFF. CDR3 bases: TGCGCCAGCAGCCAAGACTCAGGGGGGAATGAGCAGTTCTTC.

This clone was recorded once. The chain is built from TRBV7-2 and TRBJ2-1; possible D gene TRBD2, 5 bases. The CDR3 totals 15 residues. V lost 1 base and J lost 8, with 15 bases in between. Germline CDR1 and CDR2: SGHTA and FQGNSA. The CDR3 is CASSLEAASRDEQFF. In DNA, the CDR3 is TGTGCCAGCAGCTTAGAAGCCGCTAGCCGGGATGAGCAGTTCTTC.

The rearrangement links TRBV6-1 to TRBJ1-3, with TRBD1 as a possible D gene (6 bases). V gave up 2 bases and J gave up 0 bases, with 11 bases separating them. The germline gives CDR1 MNHNS, CDR2 SASEGT. The CDR3 has 16 residues. CDR3 sequence reads: CASSESTGHSGNTIYF. As DNA, the CDR3 is TGTGCCAGCAGTGAATCGACAGGCCACTCTGGAAACACCATATATTTT.

This clone was observed a few times. The V call is TRBV9, the J call TRBJ1-6; D call uncertain. The CDR3 runs to 13 residues. V shed 0 bases and J shed 13 bases, with 11 bases lying between them. Germline-derived CDR1 and CDR2 are SGDLS and YYNGEE. The CDR3 is CASSVGLVGPLHF. CDR3 DNA: TGTGCCAGCAGCGTAGGTTTGGTTGGTCCCCTCCACTTT.

CDR3 nucleotides: TGTGCCAGCAGTGAACGGGGGGGTCCCAAAAACATTCAGTACTTC. Its protein is CASSERGGPKNIQYF. V gene TRBV2 combines with J gene TRBJ2-4; 8 bases map to TRBD2. V was pared by 2 bases and J by 2 bases, with 2 bases of the junction left unmatched. The CDR3 length is 15 residues. Germline V gene data show CDR1 as SNHLY and CDR2 as FYNNEI.

The chain uses TRBV7-3 and TRBJ1-2; D gene unclear. The V gene's germline CDR1 is SGHTA and CDR2 FQGTGA. V lost 6 bases, J lost 4 bases, and 18 bases lay in between. This CDR3 has 15 amino acids. The CDR3 sequence: CASRKANTAGYGYTF. The DNA of the CDR3 is TGTGCCAGCAGAAAAGCGAATACAGCAGGCTATGGCTACACCTTC.

The chain carries TRBV6-5 and TRBJ2-5, with 8 bases that match TRBD2. Germline V gene data show CDR1 as MNHEY and CDR2 as SVGAGI. The CDR3 runs 14 residues. The V gene end was trimmed by 0 bases and the J gene end by 11 bases; junction bases not matched to a gene: 8. The chain's CDR3 is CASSYSPLGGEQYF. CDR3 DNA sequence: TGTGCCAGCAGTTACTCCCCGCTCGGGGGGGAGCAGTACTTC.

The chain is built from TRBV4-2 and TRBJ1-2; D remains ambiguous. CDR3 length: 16 amino acids. The V and J ends lost 2 bases and 4 bases respectively, with 17 bases between them. The germline CDR1 and CDR2 sequences are LGHNA and YNFKEQ. In nucleotides, the CDR3 is TGTGCCAGCAGCCAACCTGGGATGGGAAAATCCTATGGCTACACCTTC. Translation: CASSQPGMGKSYGYTF.